This TCR beta chain was observed in a study of T cell repertoires in Merkel cell carcinoma (dated by TCRdb to between 2019 and 2020). About the study as a whole: The study excluded patients who had received intralesional immunotherapy or systemic immune checkpoint blockade before the biopsy. Inclusion required a diagnosis of MCPyV-positive Merkel cell carcinoma and successful in vitro expansion of tumor-infiltrating lymphocytes. The MCPyV-specific clonotypes were initially defined from expanded tumor-infiltrating lymphocytes through tetramer sorting, cloning and paired TCR sequencing. Overall results and qualifications from the work: No normal tissue biopsies were studied.

Via the germline V gene, CDR1 is KGHSH and CDR2 LQKENI. The CDR3 contains 16 residues, cysteine and phenylalanine counted. The only DNA kept is the CDR3, 48 bases in frame from the first base. V was cut back by 2 bases and J by 0 bases, leaving a gap of 14 bases between them. The immunoSEQ assay was used for TRB CDR3 sequencing and data processing of tumor genomic DNA. In TCRdb, the immuneACCESS table is reduced to in-frame sequences with V and J assigned. These tables do not hold every clone; where another copy was compared, an unresolved V gene accounts for under half, and the others remain unexplained. The sample table records around 14,000 clones; 65% to 85% of these occur just once. Roughly 15% of the sample belongs to the ten largest clones. A note on this clone: This clone's antigen is unknown. Base qualities were left out, and no much larger clone turns up one base away.

Study subjects had biopsy-confirmed Merkel cell carcinoma that was MCPyV-positive, and every subject had positive serum antibodies to T-antigen. More than five adjacent 10-micron frozen tumor sections were used for genomic DNA extraction without cell sorting or culture. Roughly 5 x 5 x 5 mm of tumor biopsy tissue was frozen in optimal cutting temperature compound. The presence of abundant Merkel cell carcinoma and infiltrating cells in the frozen biopsy was confirmed on hematoxylin and eosin scout sections. The TCR was taken from an adult with Merkel cell carcinoma. Sequencing was carried out using tumor tissue. The V and J segments used are TRBV18 and TRBJ2-7, with TRBD2 tentatively as D gene (6 bases match). The CDR3 region: CASSPGPGDLSYEQYF. The sequenced DNA is TGTGCCAGCTCACCAGGGCCGGGGGACCTCTCCTACGAGCAGTACTTC.